Listed below are T cell receptor beta chains from one sample, sequenced in a study of identical twins. One entry per CDR3 protein results from TCRdb running MiXCR on the 5' RACE reads. The sample carries 200,000 to 250,000 distinct CDR3 sequences, about 7.3% recorded once. These data also formed part of another study, on yellow fever vaccine responses in identical twins.

Specimen: memory (CD45RO+) T cells sorted from blood. The source of these receptors is a woman between 18 and 30 years old in good health. The CDR3 runs from the conserved cysteine through the conserved F or W. A D gene is named only where the DNA matches it firmly. Some rows mark clone size as missing; the rest say once, few, many or name a class of expanded clone.

d_call clone_size j_call v_call cdr3_aa cdr3_nt
TRBD2 many TRBJ2-3 TRBV7-8 CASSLVPAGGVDTQYF TGTGCCAGCAGCTTAGTGCCTGCGGGAGGGGTGGATACGCAGTATTTT
. . TRBJ2-3 TRBV3-1 CASSQVDTDTQYF TGTGCCAGCAGCCAAGTCGACACAGATACGCAGTATTTT
. . TRBJ1-5 TRBV28 CASSFESGLPQHF TGTGCCAGCAGTTTCGAAAGCGGGTTGCCCCAGCATTTT
. many TRBJ2-1 TRBV12-5 CASGLGPDNEQFF TGTGCTAGTGGTTTGGGACCCGACAATGAGCAGTTCTTC
TRBD2 many TRBJ2-3 TRBV12-3/TRBV12-4 CASSLAGGSSTDTQYF TGTGCCAGCAGTCTAGCGGGAGGATCTAGCACAGATACGCAGTATTTT
. many TRBJ1-1 TRBV12-3/TRBV12-4 CVSPANTEAFF TGTGTCAGTCCGGCGAACACTGAAGCTTTCTTT
. many TRBJ1-2 TRBV4-1 CASSQPRENYGYTF TGCGCCAGCAGCCAACCCAGGGAAAACTATGGCTACACCTTC
. few TRBJ2-2 TRBV4-1 CASSQISWTGTGELFF TGCGCCAGCAGCCAAATATCTTGGACTGGCACCGGGGAGCTGTTTTTT
TRBD1 few TRBJ2-4 TRBV9 CASSVGFSGGNIQYF TGTGCCAGCAGCGTAGGATTTTCAGGGGGAAACATTCAGTACTTC
. many TRBJ2-7 TRBV5-1 CASSLTGQWPFDEQYF TGCGCCAGCAGCTTGACCGGACAGTGGCCTTTCGACGAGCAGTACTTC
. few TRBJ2-3 TRBV11-2 CASSSGRGRTDTQYF TGTGCCAGCAGCTCGGGGCGGGGCCGCACAGATACGCAGTATTTT
TRBD2 . TRBJ2-5 TRBV27 CASSFSGVGVETQYF TGTGCCAGCAGTTTTAGCGGGGTGGGTGTAGAGACCCAGTACTTC
. many TRBJ2-3 TRBV10-3 CAVSEFGQGASYF .
. . TRBJ2-7 TRBV5-1 CASSLVSTELYEQYF TGCGCCAGCAGCTTGGTATCGACAGAACTTTACGAGCAGTACTTC
TRBD1 few TRBJ1-2 TRBV6-6 CASRRDRVDGYTF TGTGCCAGCAGACGGGACAGGGTAGATGGCTACACCTTC
. many TRBJ1-1 TRBV3-1 CASSQDWGGSNTEAFF TGTGCCAGCAGCCAAGATTGGGGGGGCTCGAACACTGAAGCTTTCTTT
. . TRBJ1-2 TRBV28 CASSLLIEGYGYTF TGTGCCAGCAGTTTATTGATCGAGGGATATGGCTACACCTTC
TRBD2 many TRBJ2-1 TRBV6-4 CASSDRASGYNEQFF TGTGCCAGCAGTGACAGGGCTAGCGGGTACAATGAGCAGTTCTTC
TRBD1 few TRBJ2-7 TRBV5-1 CASSKRQGNSYEQYF TGCGCCAGCAGTAAACGACAGGGGAACTCCTACGAGCAGTACTTC
. . TRBJ1-2 TRBV6-6 CASGTVQGYGYTF TGTGCCAGCGGCACTGTACAGGGCTATGGCTACACCTTC